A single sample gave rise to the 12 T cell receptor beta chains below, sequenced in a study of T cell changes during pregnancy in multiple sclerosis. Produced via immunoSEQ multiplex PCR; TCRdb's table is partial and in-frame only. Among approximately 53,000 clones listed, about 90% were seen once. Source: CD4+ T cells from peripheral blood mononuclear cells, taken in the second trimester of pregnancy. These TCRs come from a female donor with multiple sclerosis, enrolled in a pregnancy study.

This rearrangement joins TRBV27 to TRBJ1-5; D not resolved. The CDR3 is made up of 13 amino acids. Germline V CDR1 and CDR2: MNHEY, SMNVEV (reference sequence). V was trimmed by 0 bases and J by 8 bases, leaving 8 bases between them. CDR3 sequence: CASSLSFEKPQHF. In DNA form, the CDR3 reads TGTGCCAGCAGTTTATCCTTCGAGAAGCCCCAGCATTTT.

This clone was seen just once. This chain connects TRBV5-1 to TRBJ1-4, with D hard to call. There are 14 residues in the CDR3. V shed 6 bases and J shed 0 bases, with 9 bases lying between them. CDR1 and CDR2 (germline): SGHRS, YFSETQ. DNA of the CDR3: TGCGCCAGCACTATAGATGCAACTAATGAAAAACTGTTTTTT. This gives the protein CASTIDATNEKLFF.

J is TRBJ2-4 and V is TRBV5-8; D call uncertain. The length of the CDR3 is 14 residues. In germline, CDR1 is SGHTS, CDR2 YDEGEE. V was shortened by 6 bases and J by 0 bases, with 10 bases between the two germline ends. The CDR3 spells CASTQIIAKNIQYF. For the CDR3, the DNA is TGTGCCAGCACTCAGATTATAGCCAAAAACATTCAGTACTTC. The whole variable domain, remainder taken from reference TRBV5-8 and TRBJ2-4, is EAGVTQSPTHLIKTRGQQATLRCSPISGHTSVYWYQQALGLGLQFLLWYDEGEERNRGNFPPRFSGRQFPNYSSELNVNALELEDSALYLCASTQIIAKNIQYFGAGTRLSVL.

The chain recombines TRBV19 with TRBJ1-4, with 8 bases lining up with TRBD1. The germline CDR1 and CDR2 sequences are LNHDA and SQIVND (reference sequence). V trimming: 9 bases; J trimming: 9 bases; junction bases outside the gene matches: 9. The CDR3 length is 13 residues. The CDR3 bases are TGTGCCAGCGCCCGGGACAGGTCCCAAAAACTGTTTTTT. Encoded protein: CASARDRSQKLFF. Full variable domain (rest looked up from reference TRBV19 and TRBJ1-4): DGGITQSPKYLFRKEGQNVTLSCEQNLNHDAMYWYRQDPGQGLRLIYYSQIVNDFQKGDIAEGYSVSREKKESFPLTVTSAQKNPTAFYLCASARDRSQKLFFGSGTQLSVL.

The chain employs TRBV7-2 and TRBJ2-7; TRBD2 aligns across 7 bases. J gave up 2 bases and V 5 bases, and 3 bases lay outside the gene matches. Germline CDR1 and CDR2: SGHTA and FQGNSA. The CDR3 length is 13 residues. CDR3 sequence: CASSTGTTYEQYF. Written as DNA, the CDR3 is TGTGCCAGCAGCACCGGGACTACCTACGAGCAGTACTTC. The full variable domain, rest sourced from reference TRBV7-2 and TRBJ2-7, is GAGVSQSPSNKVTEKGKDVELRCDPISGHTALYWYRQSLGQGLEFLIYFQGNSAPDKSGLPSDRFSAERTGGSVSTLTIQRTQQEDSAVYLCASSTGTTYEQYFGPGTRLTVT.

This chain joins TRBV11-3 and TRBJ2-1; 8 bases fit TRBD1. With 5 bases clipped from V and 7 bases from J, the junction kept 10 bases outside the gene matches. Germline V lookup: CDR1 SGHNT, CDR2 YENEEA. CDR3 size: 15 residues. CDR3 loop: CASSPPRRQGNEQFF. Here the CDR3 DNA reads TGTGCCAGCAGCCCCCCGCGCCGACAGGGGAATGAGCAGTTCTTC.

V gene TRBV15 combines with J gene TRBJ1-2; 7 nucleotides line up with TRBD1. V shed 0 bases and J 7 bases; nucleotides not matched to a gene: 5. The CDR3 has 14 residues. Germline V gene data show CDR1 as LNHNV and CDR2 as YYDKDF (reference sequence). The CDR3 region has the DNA TGTGCCACCAGCAGAGATGTCGGGACAGTTGGCTACACCTTC. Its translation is CATSRDVGTVGYTF.

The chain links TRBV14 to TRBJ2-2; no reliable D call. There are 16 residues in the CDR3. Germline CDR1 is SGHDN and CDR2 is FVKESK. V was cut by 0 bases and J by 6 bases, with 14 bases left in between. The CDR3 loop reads CASSQEASPFAGELFF. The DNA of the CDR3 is TGTGCCAGCAGCCAAGAGGCCTCCCCCTTTGCCGGGGAGCTGTTTTTT.

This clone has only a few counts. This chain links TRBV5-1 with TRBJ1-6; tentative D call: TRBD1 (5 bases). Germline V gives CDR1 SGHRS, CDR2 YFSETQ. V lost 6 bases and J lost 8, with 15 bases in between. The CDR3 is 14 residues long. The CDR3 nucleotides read TGCGCCAGCAAGGTGGGGCAGGGCCATTCACCCCTCCACTTT. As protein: CASKVGQGHSPLHF. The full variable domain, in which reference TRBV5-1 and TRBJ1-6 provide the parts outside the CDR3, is KAGVTQTPRYLIKTRGQQVTLSCSPISGHRSVSWYQQTPGQGLQFLFEYFSETQRNKGNFPGRFSGRQFSNSRSEMNVSTLELGDSALYLCASKVGQGHSPLHFGNGTRLTVT.

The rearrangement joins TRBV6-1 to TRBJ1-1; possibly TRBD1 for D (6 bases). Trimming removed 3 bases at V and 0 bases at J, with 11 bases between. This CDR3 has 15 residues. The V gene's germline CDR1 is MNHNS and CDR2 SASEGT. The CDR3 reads CASSDKGGMNTEAFF. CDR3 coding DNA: TGTGCCAGCAGTGATAAAGGGGGAATGAACACTGAAGCTTTCTTT.

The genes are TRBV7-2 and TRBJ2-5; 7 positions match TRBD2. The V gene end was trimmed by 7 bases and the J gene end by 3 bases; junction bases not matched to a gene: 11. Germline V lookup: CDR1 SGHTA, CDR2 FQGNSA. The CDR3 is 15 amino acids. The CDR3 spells CASTRRTGGKETQYF. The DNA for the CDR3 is TGTGCCAGCACCAGAAGGACGGGAGGAAAAGAGACCCAGTACTTC.

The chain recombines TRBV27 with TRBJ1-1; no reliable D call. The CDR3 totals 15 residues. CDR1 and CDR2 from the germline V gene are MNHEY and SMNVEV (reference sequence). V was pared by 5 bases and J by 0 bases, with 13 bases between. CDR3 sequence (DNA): TGTGCCAGCAGTAAGTCGGGGTACATGAACACTGAAGCTTTCTTT. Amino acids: CASSKSGYMNTEAFF.